These 14 T cell receptor beta chains were all obtained from the same sample, sequenced in a study of T-cell reconstitution after alpha-beta-depleted transplantation in children (dated by TCRdb to the mid-2010s). Libraries came from PCR. The sequencer listed for this sample is Illumina HiSeq 2500. TCR library preparation used molecular barcoding, with unique molecular identifiers applied to normalize quantification of the TCRbeta repertoire. In TCRdb, the public reads were trimmed at Q25 with fastp and aligned with MiXCR, with productive beta chains retained. Every CDR3 protein is listed once, alongside the most common genes and DNA of its rows. Within this sample are approximately 350,000 distinct CDR3 sequences, with around 15% of them counted one time only. The ten largest account for roughly 40% of the sample. The treatment or condition label, read with the paper, signifies: allogeneic hematopoietic cell transplantation with graft depleted of TCRalphabeta T cells and CD19 B cells.

Source: PBMCs, mostly from graft donor cells, taken 360 days after TCRalphabeta/CD19-depleted stem cell transplant. Receptors were obtained from a male patient aged 2 to 10 who had a stem cell transplant for acute lymphoblastic leukemia, so the T cells may come from the graft donor.

V gene TRBV12-3 or TRBV12-4 combines with J gene TRBJ2-1, with 7 bases lining up with TRBD2. Trimming at V came to 1 base and at J to 1 base, leaving 10 bases not matched to a gene. This CDR3 is built from 18 residues. In DNA, the CDR3 is TGTGCCAGCAGTTTAGTCCTCAAGCGGGACCTATCCTACAATGAGCAGTTCTTC. Translation gives CASSLVLKRDLSYNEQFF.

Only a few counts were recorded for this clonotype. The genes are TRBV20-1 and TRBJ2-1; 9 nucleotides match TRBD1. This CDR3 has 18 amino acids. Per the germline V gene, CDR1 is DFQATT and CDR2 is SNEGSKA (reference sequence). The J segment lost 1 base and the V segment lost 6 bases, leaving 16 bases of the junction unmatched. The CDR3 spells CSARGNPVGQGSYNEQFF. CDR3 nucleotides: TGCAGTGCCCGAGGGAACCCGGTGGGACAGGGATCCTACAATGAGCAGTTCTTC.

The chain is built from TRBV5-6 and TRBJ2-5, with a weak D call TRBD2 (5 bases). CDR1 and CDR2 from the germline V gene are SGHDT and YYEEEE. CDR3 length: 16 amino acids. V lost 1 base, J lost 3 bases, and 16 bases lay in between. The CDR3 here is CASSLLSGLAKETQYF. CDR3 sequence (DNA): TGTGCCAGCAGCTTGCTAAGTGGCCTAGCCAAAGAGACCCAGTACTTC.

The CDR3 bases are TGTGCCAGAAGAACAGGAGGAGCCAAAAACATTCAGTACTTC. This translates into CARRTGGAKNIQYF. The chain uses TRBV5-5 and TRBJ2-4; D may be TRBD1 or TRBD2 (5 bases each). CDR1 SGHKS and CDR2 YYEKEE come from the germline V gene (reference sequence). V shed 8 bases and J shed 0 bases, with 12 bases lying between them. CDR3 length equals 14 residues.

In this sample, this clonotype turned up a few times. The rearrangement links TRBV12-3 or TRBV12-4 to TRBJ2-2; D gene ambiguous. The CDR3 is 12 residues long. Trimming pared 5 bases from V and 3 bases from J, leaving 4 bases between. The CDR3 DNA reads as TGTGCCAGCAGTACACACACCGGGGAGCTGTTTTTT. It translates to CASSTHTGELFF.

For this clonotype: This may be a read error, as it is one base from a much larger clone. The CDR3 nucleotides are TGTGCCAGCAGTCAACCAGCGGGCAGTACCAATGAGCAGTTCTTC. It specifies CASSQPAGSTNEQFF. This sequence joins TRBV12-3 or TRBV12-4 and TRBJ2-1; the D gene is possibly TRBD2 (6 bases). The CDR3 is made up of 15 amino acids. V was cut by 5 bases and J by 6 bases, with 17 bases left in between.

V is TRBV6-5 and J is TRBJ2-2, with 8 bases lining up with TRBD1. The germline V gene encodes CDR1 MNHEY and CDR2 SVGAGI. The CDR3 contains 18 residues. The junction had 7 bases not matched to a gene; V was cut back by 1 base and J by 0 bases. The CDR3 nucleotides read TGTGCCAGCAGTTACTATTCGGACAGGGCCTCGAACACCGGGGAGCTGTTTTTT. Its protein product is CASSYYSDRASNTGELFF.

The CDR3 DNA is TGCGCCAGCAGCTTGGAGCAGGGGTGGTCGGAGACCCAGTACTTC. This sequence encodes CASSLEQGWSETQYF. The chain uses TRBV5-1 and TRBJ2-5; possibly TRBD1 for D (6 bases). The V end was cut by 0 bases, the J end by 5 bases, with 14 bases between. Germline-derived CDR1 and CDR2 are SGHRS and YFSETQ. The CDR3 consists of 15 residues.

This clonotype turned up a few times. The chain combines TRBV11-1 with TRBJ2-2; 9 bases fit TRBD1. V gave up 4 bases and J gave up 4 bases; unmatched junction bases: 13. This CDR3 spans 18 amino acids. Germline lookup yields CDR1 SGHAT and CDR2 FQDESV (reference sequence). This CDR3 reads CASSYARWGQGGTGELFF. The CDR3 region has the DNA TGTGCCAGCAGCTACGCCCGGTGGGGACAGGGCGGCACCGGGGAGCTGTTTTTT.

The chain links TRBV4-1 to TRBJ1-1; 7 bases align to TRBD1. The germline V gene has CDR1 MGHRA and CDR2 YSYEKL. Losses at the gene ends were 5 bases for V and 0 bases for J; bases not matched to a gene: 12. CDR3 length equals 17 residues. The CDR3 nucleotides are TGCGCCAGCAGCTCGGAGGGGGCCGGGAGTATGAACACTGAAGCTTTCTTT. This translates into CASSSEGAGSMNTEAFF.

There are a few counts of this clonotype. V gene TRBV9 combines with J gene TRBJ2-5, with D possibly being TRBD2 (5 bases). The germline V and J ends were trimmed by 1 base and 2 bases, with 6 bases remaining between them. CDR1 and CDR2 (germline): SGDLS, YYNGEE. The CDR3 is 13 amino acids. DNA of the CDR3: TGTGCCAGCAGCGTAACGGGACAAGAGACCCAGTACTTC. This codes for CASSVTGQETQYF.

This clonotype was observed once. The chain uses TRBV20-1 and TRBJ2-7; 9 bases are a match to TRBD2. V lost 0 bases and J lost 2; bases outside the gene matches: 8. The CDR3 spans 16 residues. Germline lookup yields CDR1 DFQATT and CDR2 SNEGSKA (reference sequence). The CDR3 nucleotides are TGCAGTGCTAGAGACTTGCGGGAGGGCCAAACCTACGAGCAGTACTTC. Amino acids: CSARDLREGQTYEQYF.

This clonotype showed up just a few times. The CDR3 region has the DNA TGCGCCAGCAGCCAAGGACTAGCGGGAGTATGGAATGAGCAGTTCTTC. This sequence encodes CASSQGLAGVWNEQFF. The J gene is TRBJ2-1, the V gene TRBV4-3, with 12 bases that match TRBD2. V lost 1 base, J lost 7 bases, and 5 bases stayed unmatched. The CDR3 is 16 amino acids. From germline, CDR1 is LGHNA and CDR2 YSLEER.

This clonotype was observed a few times. V is TRBV14 and J is TRBJ2-1; TRBD1 matches at 9 bases. J gave up 3 bases and V 8 bases, and 14 bases lay outside the gene matches. The CDR3 loop spans 17 amino acids. The germline V gene has CDR1 SGHDN and CDR2 FVKESK. Here the CDR3 DNA reads TGTGCCAGCGGTGAGGACAGGGGCTCTCCTTTCTACAATGAGCAGTTCTTC. Encoded protein: CASGEDRGSPFYNEQFF. The variable domain in full, with the rest retrieved from reference TRBV14 and TRBJ2-1, is EAGVTQFPSHSVIEKGQTVTLRCDPISGHDNLYWYRRVMGKEIKFLLHFVKESKQDESGMPNNRFLAERTGGTYSTLKVQPAELEDSGVYFCASGEDRGSPFYNEQFFGPGTRLTVL.